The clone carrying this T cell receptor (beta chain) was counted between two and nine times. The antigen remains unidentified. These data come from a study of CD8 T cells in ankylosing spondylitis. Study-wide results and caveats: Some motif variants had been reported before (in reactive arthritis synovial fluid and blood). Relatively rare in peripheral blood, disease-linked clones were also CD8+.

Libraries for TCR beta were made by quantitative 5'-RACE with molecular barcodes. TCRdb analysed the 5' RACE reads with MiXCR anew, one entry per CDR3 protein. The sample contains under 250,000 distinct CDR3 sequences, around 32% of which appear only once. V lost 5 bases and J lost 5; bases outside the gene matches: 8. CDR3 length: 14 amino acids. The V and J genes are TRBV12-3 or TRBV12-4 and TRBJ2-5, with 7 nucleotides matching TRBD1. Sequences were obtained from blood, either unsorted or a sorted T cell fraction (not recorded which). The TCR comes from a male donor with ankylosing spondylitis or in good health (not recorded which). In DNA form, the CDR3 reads TGTGCCAGCAGTGCTACAGGGGTGGAGGAGACCCAGTACTTC. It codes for CASSATGVEETQYF.